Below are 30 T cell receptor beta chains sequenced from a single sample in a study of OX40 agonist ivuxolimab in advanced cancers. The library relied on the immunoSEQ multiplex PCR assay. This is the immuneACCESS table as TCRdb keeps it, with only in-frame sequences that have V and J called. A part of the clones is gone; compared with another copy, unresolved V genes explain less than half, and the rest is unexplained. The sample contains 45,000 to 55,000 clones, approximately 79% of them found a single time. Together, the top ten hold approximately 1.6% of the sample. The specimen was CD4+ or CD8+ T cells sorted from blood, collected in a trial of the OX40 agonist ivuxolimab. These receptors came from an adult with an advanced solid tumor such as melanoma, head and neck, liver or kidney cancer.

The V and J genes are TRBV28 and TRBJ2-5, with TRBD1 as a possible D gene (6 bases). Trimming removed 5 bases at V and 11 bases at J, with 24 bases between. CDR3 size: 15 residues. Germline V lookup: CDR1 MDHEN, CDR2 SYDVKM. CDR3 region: CASSPRDMMVEEQYF. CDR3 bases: TGTGCCAGCAGTCCCAGGGACATGATGGTTGAGGAGCAGTACTTC. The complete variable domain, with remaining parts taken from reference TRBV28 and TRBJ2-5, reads DVKVTQSSRYLVKRTGEKVFLECVQDMDHENMFWYRQDPGLGLRLIYFSYDVKMKEKGDIPEGYSVSREKKERFSLILESASTNQTSMYLCASSPRDMMVEEQYFGPGTRLLVL.

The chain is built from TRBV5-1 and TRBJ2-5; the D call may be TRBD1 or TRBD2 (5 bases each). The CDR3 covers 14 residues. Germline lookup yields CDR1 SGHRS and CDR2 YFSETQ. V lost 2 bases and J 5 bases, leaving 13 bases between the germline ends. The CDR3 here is CASSFGEGRETQYF. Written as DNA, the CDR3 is TGCGCCAGCAGCTTCGGAGAGGGACGCGAGACCCAGTACTTC.

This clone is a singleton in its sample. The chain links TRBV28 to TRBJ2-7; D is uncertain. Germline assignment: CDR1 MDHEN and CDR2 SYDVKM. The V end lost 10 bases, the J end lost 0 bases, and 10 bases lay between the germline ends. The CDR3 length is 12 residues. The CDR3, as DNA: TGTGCCACCAACCCCAGCTCCTACGAGCAGTACTTC. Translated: CATNPSSYEQYF.

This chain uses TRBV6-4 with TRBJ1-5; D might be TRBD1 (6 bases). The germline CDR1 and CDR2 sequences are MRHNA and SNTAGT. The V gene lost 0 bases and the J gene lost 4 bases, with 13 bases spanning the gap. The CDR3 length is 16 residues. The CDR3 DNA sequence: TGTGCCAGCAGTGACTCGATGGGGGCATGGAATCAGCCCCAGCATTTT. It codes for CASSDSMGAWNQPQHF.

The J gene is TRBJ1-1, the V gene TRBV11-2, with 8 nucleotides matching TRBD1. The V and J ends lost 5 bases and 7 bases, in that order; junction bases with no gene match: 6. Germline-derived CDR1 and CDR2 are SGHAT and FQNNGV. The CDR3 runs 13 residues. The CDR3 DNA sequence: TGTGCCAGCAGCGTAACACAGGGGGGTGAAGCTTTCTTT. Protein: CASSVTQGGEAFF.

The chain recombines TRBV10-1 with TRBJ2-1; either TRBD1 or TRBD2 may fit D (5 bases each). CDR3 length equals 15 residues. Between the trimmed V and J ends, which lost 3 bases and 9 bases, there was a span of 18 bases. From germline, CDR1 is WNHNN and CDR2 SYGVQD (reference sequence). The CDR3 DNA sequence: TGCGCCAGCAGTGACCGGGGCCGTAAGGGCCCTGAGCAGTTCTTC. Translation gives CASSDRGRKGPEQFF.

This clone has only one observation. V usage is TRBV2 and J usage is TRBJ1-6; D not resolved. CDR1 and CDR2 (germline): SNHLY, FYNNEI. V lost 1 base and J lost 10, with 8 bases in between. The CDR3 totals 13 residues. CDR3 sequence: CASSEVKQSPLHF. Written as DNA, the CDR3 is TGTGCCAGCAGTGAAGTCAAACAATCACCCCTCCACTTT. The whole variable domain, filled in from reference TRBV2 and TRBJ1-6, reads EPEVTQTPSHQVTQMGQEVILRCVPISNHLYFYWYRQILGQKVEFLVSFYNNEISEKSEIFDDQFSVERPDGSNFTLKIRSTKLEDSAMYFCASSEVKQSPLHFGNGTRLTVT.

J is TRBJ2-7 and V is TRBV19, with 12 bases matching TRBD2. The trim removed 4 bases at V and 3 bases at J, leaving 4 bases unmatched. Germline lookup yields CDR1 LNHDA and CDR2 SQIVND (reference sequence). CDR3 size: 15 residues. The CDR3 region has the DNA TGTGCCAGTAGTAAGGGACTAGCGGGTCTCTACGAGCAGTACTTC. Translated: CASSKGLAGLYEQYF.

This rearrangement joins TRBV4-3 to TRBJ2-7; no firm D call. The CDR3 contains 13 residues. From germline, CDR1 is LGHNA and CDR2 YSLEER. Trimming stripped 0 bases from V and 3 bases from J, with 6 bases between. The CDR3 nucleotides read TGCGCCAGCAGCCAAGAGATCGACTACGAGCAGTACTTC. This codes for CASSQEIDYEQYF.

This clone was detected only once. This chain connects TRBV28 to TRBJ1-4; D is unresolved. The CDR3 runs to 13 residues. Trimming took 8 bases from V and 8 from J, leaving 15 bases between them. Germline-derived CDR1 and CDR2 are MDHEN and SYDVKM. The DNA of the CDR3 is TGTGCCAGCTTCCGCAGAATGGGGGAAAAACTGTTTTTT. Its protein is CASFRRMGEKLFF.

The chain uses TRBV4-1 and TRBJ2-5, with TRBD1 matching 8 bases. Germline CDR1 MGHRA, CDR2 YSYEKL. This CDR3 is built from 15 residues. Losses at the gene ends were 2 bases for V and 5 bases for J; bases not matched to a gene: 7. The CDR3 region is CASSQPQGAGETQYF. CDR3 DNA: TGCGCCAGCAGCCAACCCCAGGGGGCCGGGGAGACCCAGTACTTC.

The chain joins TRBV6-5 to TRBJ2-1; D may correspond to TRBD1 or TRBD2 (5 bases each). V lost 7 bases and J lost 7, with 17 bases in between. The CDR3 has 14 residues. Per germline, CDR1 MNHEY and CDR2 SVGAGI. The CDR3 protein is CASMDTGEWNEQFF. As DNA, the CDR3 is TGTGCCAGCATGGACACCGGGGAATGGAATGAGCAGTTCTTC.

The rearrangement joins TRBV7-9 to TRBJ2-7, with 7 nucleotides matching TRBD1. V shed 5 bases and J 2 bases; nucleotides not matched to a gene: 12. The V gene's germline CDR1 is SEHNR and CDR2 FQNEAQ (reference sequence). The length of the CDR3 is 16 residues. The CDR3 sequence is CASSVRDRSSTYEQYF. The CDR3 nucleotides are TGTGCCAGCAGCGTCCGGGACAGATCTTCAACCTACGAGCAGTACTTC.

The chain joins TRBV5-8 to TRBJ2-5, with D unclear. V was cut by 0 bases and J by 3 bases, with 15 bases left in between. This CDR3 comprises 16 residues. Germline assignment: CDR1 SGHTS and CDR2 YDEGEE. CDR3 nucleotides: TGTGCCAGCAGCTTGGACTCCCGCTTCATCGAAGAGACCCAGTACTTC. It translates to CASSLDSRFIEETQYF.

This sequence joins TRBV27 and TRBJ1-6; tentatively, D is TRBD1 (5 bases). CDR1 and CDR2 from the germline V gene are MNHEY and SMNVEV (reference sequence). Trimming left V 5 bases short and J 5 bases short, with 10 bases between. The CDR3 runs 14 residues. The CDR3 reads CASSATVNNSPLHF. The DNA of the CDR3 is TGTGCCAGCAGTGCGACAGTGAATAATTCACCCCTCCACTTT.

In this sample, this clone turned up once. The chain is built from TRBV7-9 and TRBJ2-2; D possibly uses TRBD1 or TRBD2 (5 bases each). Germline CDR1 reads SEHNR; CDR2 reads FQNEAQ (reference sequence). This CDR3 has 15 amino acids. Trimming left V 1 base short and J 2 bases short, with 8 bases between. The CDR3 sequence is CASSLVGGNTGELFF. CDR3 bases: TGTGCCAGCAGCTTAGTTGGGGGAAACACCGGGGAGCTGTTTTTT.

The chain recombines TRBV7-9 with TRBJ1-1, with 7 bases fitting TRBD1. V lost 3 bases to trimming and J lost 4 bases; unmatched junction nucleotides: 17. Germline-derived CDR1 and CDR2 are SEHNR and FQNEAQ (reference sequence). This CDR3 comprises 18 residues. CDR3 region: CASSLSLWGQRKGTEAFF. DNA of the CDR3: TGTGCCAGCAGCTTGTCATTGTGGGGACAGCGAAAAGGCACTGAAGCTTTCTTT.

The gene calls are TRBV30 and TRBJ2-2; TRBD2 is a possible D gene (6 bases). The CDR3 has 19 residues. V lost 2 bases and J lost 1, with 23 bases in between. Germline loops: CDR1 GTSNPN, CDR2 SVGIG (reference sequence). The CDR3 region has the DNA TGTGCCTGGAGTATACGTGTGACTAGAGGGATCCTGAACACCGGGGAGCTGTTTTTT. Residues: CAWSIRVTRGILNTGELFF.

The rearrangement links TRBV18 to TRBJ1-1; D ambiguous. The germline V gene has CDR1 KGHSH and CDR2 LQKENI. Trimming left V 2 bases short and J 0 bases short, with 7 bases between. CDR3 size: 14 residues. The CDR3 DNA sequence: TGTGCCAGCTCACCAGTACAGATGAACACTGAAGCTTTCTTT. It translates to CASSPVQMNTEAFF.

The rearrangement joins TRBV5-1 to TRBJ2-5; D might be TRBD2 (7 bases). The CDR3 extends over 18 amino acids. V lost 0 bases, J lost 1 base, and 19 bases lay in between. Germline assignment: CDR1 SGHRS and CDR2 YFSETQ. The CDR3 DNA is TGCGCCAGCAGCTTGGCTCCGGGGGGCAGGACCATCCAAGAGACCCAGTACTTC. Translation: CASSLAPGGRTIQETQYF.

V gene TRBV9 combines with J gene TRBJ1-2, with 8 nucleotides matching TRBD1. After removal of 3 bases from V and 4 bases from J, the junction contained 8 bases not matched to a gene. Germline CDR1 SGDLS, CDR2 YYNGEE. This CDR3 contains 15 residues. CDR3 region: CASSESTGAAYGYTF. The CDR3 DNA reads TGTGCCAGCAGCGAATCGACAGGGGCGGCCTATGGCTACACCTTC.

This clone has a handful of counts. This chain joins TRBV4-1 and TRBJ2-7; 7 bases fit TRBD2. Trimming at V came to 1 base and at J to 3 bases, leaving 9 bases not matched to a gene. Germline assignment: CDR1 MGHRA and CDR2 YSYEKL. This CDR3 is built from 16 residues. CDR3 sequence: CASSQAAGGSLYEQYF. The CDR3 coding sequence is TGCGCCAGCAGCCAAGCCGCGGGCGGGAGCCTCTACGAGCAGTACTTC.

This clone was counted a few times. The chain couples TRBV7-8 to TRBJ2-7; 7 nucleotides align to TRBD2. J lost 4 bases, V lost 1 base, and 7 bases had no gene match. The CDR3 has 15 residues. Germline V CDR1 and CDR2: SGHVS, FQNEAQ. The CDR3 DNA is TGTGCCAGCAGCTTAGTCCAGGGCGGGAGTTACGAGCAGTACTTC. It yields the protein CASSLVQGGSYEQYF.

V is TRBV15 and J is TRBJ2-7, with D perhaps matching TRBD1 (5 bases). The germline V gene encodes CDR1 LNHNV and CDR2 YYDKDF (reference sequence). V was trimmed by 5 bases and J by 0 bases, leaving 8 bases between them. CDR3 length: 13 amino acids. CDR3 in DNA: TGTGCCACCAGCCAGGGTAGCTCCTACGAGCAGTACTTC. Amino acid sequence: CATSQGSSYEQYF. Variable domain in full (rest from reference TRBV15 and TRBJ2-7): DAMVIQNPRYQVTQFGKPVTLSCSQTLNHNVMYWYQQKSSQAPKLLFHYYDKDFNNEADTPDNFQSRRPNTSFCFLDIRSPGLGDTAMYLCATSQGSSYEQYFGPGTRLTVT.

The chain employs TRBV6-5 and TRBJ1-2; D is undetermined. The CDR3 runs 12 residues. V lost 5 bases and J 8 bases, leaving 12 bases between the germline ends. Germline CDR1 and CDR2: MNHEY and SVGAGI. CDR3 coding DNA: TGTGCCAGCAGTCGTTGGGAGGGAGGCTACACCTTC. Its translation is CASSRWEGGYTF.

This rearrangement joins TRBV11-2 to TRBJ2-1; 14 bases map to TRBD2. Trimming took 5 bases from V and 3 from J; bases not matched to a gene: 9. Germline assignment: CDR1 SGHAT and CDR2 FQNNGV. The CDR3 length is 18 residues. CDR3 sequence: CASSPRGLAGVNYNEQFF. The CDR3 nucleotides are TGTGCCAGCAGCCCCAGGGGACTAGCGGGAGTCAACTACAATGAGCAGTTCTTC.

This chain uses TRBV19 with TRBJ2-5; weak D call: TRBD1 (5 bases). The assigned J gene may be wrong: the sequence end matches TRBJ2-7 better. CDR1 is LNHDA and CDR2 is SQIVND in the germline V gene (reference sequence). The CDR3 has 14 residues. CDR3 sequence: CASSLQGMAYEQYF. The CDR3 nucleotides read TGTGCCAGTTCGTTGCAGGGTATGGCCTACGAGCAGTACTTC.

CDR3 sequence reads: CASSTGTQHEQYF. The CDR3 DNA is TGTGCCAGTAGTACCGGGACCCAACACGAGCAGTACTTC. The V gene is TRBV19, the J gene TRBJ2-7, with D perhaps assigned TRBD1 or TRBD2 (5 bases each). CDR3 length: 13 residues. Germline V lookup: CDR1 LNHDA, CDR2 SQIVND (reference sequence). Trimming left V 4 bases short and J 5 bases short, with 12 bases between.

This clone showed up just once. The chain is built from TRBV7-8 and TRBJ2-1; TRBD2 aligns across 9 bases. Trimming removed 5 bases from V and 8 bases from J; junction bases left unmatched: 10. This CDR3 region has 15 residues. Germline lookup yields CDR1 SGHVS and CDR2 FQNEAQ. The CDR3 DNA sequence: TGTGCCAGCAGCCACGCCCGGCTAGCGGGACATGAGCAGTTCTTC. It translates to CASSHARLAGHEQFF.

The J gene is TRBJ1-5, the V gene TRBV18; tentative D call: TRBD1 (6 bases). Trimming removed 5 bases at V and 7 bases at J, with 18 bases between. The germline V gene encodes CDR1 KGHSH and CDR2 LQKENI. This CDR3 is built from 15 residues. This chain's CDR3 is CASSTGQNEGQPQHF. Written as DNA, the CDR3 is TGTGCCAGCTCAACGGGACAAAATGAAGGGCAGCCCCAGCATTTT.